This entry lists 22 T cell receptor beta chains sequenced from one sample in a study of OX40 agonist ivuxolimab in advanced cancers. TCRdb keeps only in-frame clones here, not all; method: immunoSEQ multiplex PCR. The repertoire holds 65,000 or so clones, with nearly 90% as singletons. The input for sequencing was CD4+ or CD8+ T cells sorted from blood, taken in a trial of the OX40 agonist ivuxolimab. The receptors here all came from an adult with an advanced solid tumor such as melanoma, head and neck, liver or kidney cancer.

The chain links TRBV9 to TRBJ2-2; D is unresolved. The germline V gene encodes CDR1 SGDLS and CDR2 YYNGEE. V was trimmed by 1 base and J by 4 bases, leaving 11 bases between them. There are 15 residues in the CDR3. The CDR3 sequence is CASSVLGGITGELFF. CDR3 DNA: TGTGCCAGCAGCGTATTGGGCGGAATCACCGGGGAGCTGTTTTTT.

Details on this clone: A read error may account for a junction end that differs from germline. V gene TRBV11-2 combines with J gene TRBJ2-7; the D is unclear. Per germline, CDR1 SGHAT and CDR2 FQNNGV. The CDR3 is 14 residues long. DNA of the CDR3: TGTGCCAACAGCTTCGCTGGTTCGTCCTACGAGCAGTACTTC. Amino acid sequence: CANSFAGSSYEQYF.

The J gene is TRBJ2-5, the V gene TRBV29-1, with D hard to call. The germline V and J ends were trimmed by 3 bases and 9 bases, with 8 bases remaining between them. The CDR3 loop spans 10 amino acids. CDR1 is SQVTM, CDR2 ANQGSEA, per germline. The chain's CDR3 is CSVDERSQYF. The CDR3 coding sequence is TGCAGCGTTGATGAGAGGTCCCAGTACTTC.

This clone was found a few times. The rearrangement uses TRBV27 and TRBJ2-4; 10 nucleotides line up with TRBD2. The CDR3 loop spans 17 amino acids. The ends lost 1 base at V and 0 bases at J; junction bases unmatched: 3. Germline CDR1 reads MNHEY; CDR2 reads SMNVEV (reference sequence). DNA of the CDR3: TGTGCCAGCAGTTTATGGGCTAGCGGGGGAGCCAAAAACATTCAGTACTTC. The encoded protein is CASSLWASGGAKNIQYF.

The chain recombines TRBV5-1 with TRBJ1-4; tentatively, D is TRBD1 (5 bases). Germline V gives CDR1 SGHRS, CDR2 YFSETQ. V dropped 5 bases and J dropped 8 bases, with 10 bases sitting between them. The CDR3 has 12 residues. CDR3 DNA: TGCGCCAGCAGACAGGACGGGGAAAAACTGTTTTTT. Protein sequence: CASRQDGEKLFF.

CDR3 sequence reads: CASSPQGNYGYTF. The CDR3 DNA reads TGTGCCAGCAGTCCACAGGGGAACTATGGCTACACCTTC. This sequence joins TRBV25-1 and TRBJ1-2; 7 nucleotides align to TRBD1. The length of the CDR3 is 13 residues. Germline loops: CDR1 MGHDK, CDR2 SYGVNS. V lost 5 bases, J lost 2 bases, and 2 bases stayed unmatched.

Only one count was recorded for this clone. The V call is TRBV5-4, the J call TRBJ1-2; D not resolved. The CDR3 extends over 13 amino acids. V was clipped by 4 bases and J by 4 bases, with 11 bases between them. The germline V gene has CDR1 SGHNT and CDR2 YYREEE (reference sequence). CDR3 residues: CASSRGEVYGYTF. CDR3 DNA sequence: TGTGCCAGCAGCCGCGGGGAAGTCTATGGCTACACCTTC. The whole variable domain, filled in from reference TRBV5-4 and TRBJ1-2, reads ETGVTQSPTHLIKTRGQQVTLRCSSQSGHNTVSWYQQALGQGPQFIFQYYREEENGRGNFPPRFSGLQFPNYSSELNVNALELDDSALYLCASSRGEVYGYTFGSGTRLTVV.

The rearrangement uses TRBV4-1 and TRBJ2-3, with D hard to call. Trimming removed 4 bases at V and 4 bases at J, with 27 bases between. CDR1 and CDR2 (germline): MGHRA, YSYEKL. The CDR3 covers 19 residues. The CDR3 region has the DNA TGCGCCAGCAGCCCAAGTTCTGGACCTTTTCCTGTTCGTGCAGATACGCAGTATTTT. Amino acids: CASSPSSGPFPVRADTQYF.

The V call is TRBV5-6, the J call TRBJ2-3; possibly TRBD2 for D (6 bases). The CDR3 length is 14 residues. Trimming stripped 1 base from V and 3 bases from J, with 9 bases between. Germline-derived CDR1 and CDR2 are SGHDT and YYEEEE. The CDR3 bases are TGTGCCAGCAGCTTGTCGGGGGAGACAGATACGCAGTATTTT. Protein sequence: CASSLSGETDTQYF.

The chain couples TRBV28 to TRBJ2-1; D remains ambiguous. This CDR3 is 19 amino acids long. V gave up 2 bases and J gave up 6 bases, with 26 bases separating them. Germline loops: CDR1 MDHEN, CDR2 SYDVKM. The CDR3 sequence is CASSLNPGRGGKGSNEQFF. The DNA for the CDR3 is TGTGCCAGCAGTTTAAACCCGGGCCGTGGCGGAAAGGGTTCCAATGAGCAGTTCTTC.

The CDR3 DNA follows: TGTGCCATCAGTGTGGACAGAAACAATCAGCCCCAGCATTTT. Amino acid sequence: CAISVDRNNQPQHF. The chain employs TRBV10-3 and TRBJ1-5; D possibly corresponds to TRBD1 (6 bases). With 4 bases removed from V and 3 bases from J, the gap between germline ends came to 10 bases. Germline-derived CDR1 and CDR2 are ENHRY and SYGVKD. The CDR3 consists of 14 residues.

J is TRBJ1-2 and V is TRBV11-2; TRBD1 matches at 10 bases. J was trimmed by 8 bases and V by 5 bases; bases with no gene match: 8. The CDR3 consists of 14 residues. Germline assignment: CDR1 SGHAT and CDR2 FQNNGV. The CDR3 nucleotides read TGTGCCAGCAGCCCCACCGGGACAGGGGACGGCTACACCTTC. It codes for CASSPTGTGDGYTF. Based on the CDR3 plus reference TRBV11-2 and TRBJ1-2, the full variable domain is EAGVAQSPRYKIIEKRQSVAFWCNPISGHATLYWYQQILGQGPKLLIQFQNNGVVDDSQLPKDRFSAERLKGVDSTLKIQPAKLEDSAVYLCASSPTGTGDGYTFGSGTRLTVV.

V and J are TRBV7-8 and TRBJ2-7; 11 bases agree with TRBD2. Germline CDR1 and CDR2: SGHVS and FQNEAQ. Trimming at V came to 2 bases and at J to 3 bases, leaving 12 bases not matched to a gene. This CDR3 is 18 amino acids long. In DNA form, the CDR3 reads TGTGCCAGCAGCTTAAACCTAGCGGGGGGCCGAATAAACTACGAGCAGTACTTC. It specifies CASSLNLAGGRINYEQYF.

The CDR3 nucleotides are TGTGCCAGCAGTAAAGAGAACACCGGGGAGCTGTTTTTT. It translates to CASSKENTGELFF. V and J are TRBV6-4 and TRBJ2-2; unclear D gene. From germline, CDR1 is MRHNA and CDR2 SNTAGT. V was shortened by 5 bases and J by 1 base, with 5 bases between the two germline ends. There are 13 residues in the CDR3.

The chain recombines TRBV4-2 with TRBJ1-3, with D maybe TRBD1 (5 bases). CDR1 is LGHNA, CDR2 YNFKEQ, per germline. This CDR3 has 16 residues. With 1 base removed from V and 3 bases from J, the gap between germline ends came to 13 bases. CDR3 DNA sequence: TGTGCCAGCAGCCAAGGGAATGGGCAGGGTGGAAACACCATATATTTT. Protein product: CASSQGNGQGGNTIYF.

The genes are TRBV18 and TRBJ2-7; 8 bases match TRBD1. The CDR3 loop spans 15 amino acids. With V trimmed by 3 bases and J by 5 bases, 9 bases remained unmatched. Germline lookup yields CDR1 KGHSH and CDR2 LQKENI. The CDR3: CASSPSRQGKDEQYF. CDR3 nucleotide sequence: TGTGCCAGCTCACCCAGTAGACAGGGGAAGGACGAGCAGTACTTC.

V and J are TRBV10-2 and TRBJ2-3; 10 bases fit TRBD2. The CDR3 totals 14 residues. The V segment lost 6 bases and the J segment 1 base; nucleotides outside the gene matches: 1. Per germline, CDR1 WSHSY and CDR2 SAAADI. CDR3 nucleotides: TGCGCCAGCAGGGGGACTAGCGGCACAGATACGCAGTATTTT. As protein: CASRGTSGTDTQYF.

The J gene is TRBJ1-6, the V gene TRBV6-5; 7 nucleotides line up with TRBD1. The germline CDR1 and CDR2 sequences are MNHEY and SVGAGI. CDR3 length: 15 amino acids. After removal of 6 bases from V and 7 bases from J, the junction contained 9 bases not matched to a gene. This CDR3 is CASSPSTGWNSPLHF. The CDR3 coding sequence is TGTGCCAGCAGCCCCTCGACAGGGTGGAATTCACCCCTCCACTTT.

The rearrangement joins TRBV7-8 to TRBJ2-6; no definite D call. Trimming took off 1 base at V and 0 bases at J, with 7 bases between the two ends. The CDR3 covers 16 residues. Per germline, CDR1 SGHVS and CDR2 FQNEAQ. The CDR3 loop is CASSLGQPSGANVLTF. CDR3 coding DNA: TGTGCCAGCAGCTTAGGTCAGCCCTCTGGGGCCAACGTCCTGACTTTC.

By its share, this clone is medium-sized. The chain employs TRBV7-9 and TRBJ1-1, with 7 bases lining up with TRBD1. The CDR3 runs to 14 residues. With 5 bases clipped from V and 8 bases from J, the junction kept 11 bases outside the gene matches. Per germline, CDR1 SEHNR and CDR2 FQNEAQ (reference sequence). The CDR3 spells CASSLGTATKEAFF. The CDR3 DNA sequence: TGTGCCAGCAGCCTAGGGACAGCCACCAAGGAAGCTTTCTTT.

The chain is built from TRBV18 and TRBJ1-2; D is perhaps TRBD1 (5 bases). Germline V gene sequence: CDR1 KGHSH, CDR2 LQKENI. The V and J ends lost 2 bases and 2 bases respectively, with 12 bases between them. The CDR3 runs to 15 residues. This chain's CDR3 is CASSPNVQGNYGYTF. As DNA, the CDR3 is TGTGCCAGCTCACCAAATGTTCAGGGCAACTATGGCTACACCTTC.

The table lists this clone with a count of one. V is TRBV7-8 and J is TRBJ2-7, with D tentatively TRBD1 or TRBD2 (5 bases each). The CDR3 contains 15 residues. Germline CDR1 reads SGHVS; CDR2 reads FQNEAQ. V was cut by 5 bases and J by 0 bases, with 14 bases left in between. CDR3 sequence (DNA): TGTGCCAGCAGCACTGCCAGGGACGGCTCCTACGAGCAGTACTTC. Protein sequence: CASSTARDGSYEQYF.